This TCR beta chain was identified in a study of blood T cell repertoires in COVID-19. On the study more broadly: Samples came from the United States, Italy and Spain, spanning acute and convalescent COVID-19.

Source study methods: Estimates of nucleated cell counts were drawn from the amplification of reference gene primers. Repertoires were generated with immunoSEQ multiplex PCR, while TCRdb's copy carries only in-frame clones and drops some. V, J and clone size were drawn from that table, and D and trimming were deduced from the DNA. Of approximately 150,000 clones in the sample, roughly 80% were seen once. With 0 bases clipped from V and 6 bases from J, the junction kept 5 bases outside the gene matches. Per the germline V gene, CDR1 is MNHEY and CDR2 is SVGAGI. The CDR3 covers 15 residues. This chain joins TRBV6-5 and TRBJ2-1, with TRBD1 matching over 7 bases. The clonotype originates from a man aged 50 to 60 with acute or convalescent COVID-19. The specimen sequenced was peripheral blood. CDR3: CASSYSRGLGNEQFF. As DNA, the CDR3 is TGTGCCAGCAGTTACTCTAGGGGGCTAGGCAATGAGCAGTTCTTC.